The source of this T cell receptor beta chain is a study of T cell responses to AZD1222 COVID-19 vaccine. V gave up 5 bases and J gave up 4 bases, with 16 bases separating them. Germline V lookup: CDR1 KGHDR, CDR2 SFDVKD. This CDR3 region has 15 residues. This clone was recorded only once. Clones were sequenced by immunoSEQ multiplex PCR, and TCRdb holds only the in-frame ones, with some missing. The sample holds more than 85,000 clones, roughly nine tenths seen once. This chain joins TRBV24-1 and TRBJ1-2; D is unclear. This sequence was found in an adult in good health. Source: peripheral blood, taken on day 0 of AZD1222 vaccination. CDR3 sequence (DNA): TGTGCCACCAGTGGCTACGGAACGGAGCCCTATGGCTACACCTTC. This encodes CATSGYGTEPYGYTF.